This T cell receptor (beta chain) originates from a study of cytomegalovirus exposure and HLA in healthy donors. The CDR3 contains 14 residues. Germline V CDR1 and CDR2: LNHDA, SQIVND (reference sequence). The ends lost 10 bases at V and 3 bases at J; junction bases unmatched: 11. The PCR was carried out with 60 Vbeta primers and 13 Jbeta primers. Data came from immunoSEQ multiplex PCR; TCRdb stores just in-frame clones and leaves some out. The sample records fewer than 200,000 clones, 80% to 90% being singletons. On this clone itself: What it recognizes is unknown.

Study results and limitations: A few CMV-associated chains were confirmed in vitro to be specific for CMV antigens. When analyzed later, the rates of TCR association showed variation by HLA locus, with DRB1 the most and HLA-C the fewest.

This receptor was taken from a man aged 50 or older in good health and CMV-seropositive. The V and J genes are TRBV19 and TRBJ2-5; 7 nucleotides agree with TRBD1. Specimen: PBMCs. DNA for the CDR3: TGTGCCACCCGGGACAGAATGACAGAAGAGACCCAGTACTTC. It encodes CATRDRMTEETQYF.